Listed below are T cell receptor beta chains from one sample, sequenced in a study of T cells after yellow fever vaccination. TCRdb passed the 5' RACE reads through MiXCR, listing each CDR3 protein once. Among under 150,000 distinct CDR3 sequences listed, roughly 8.2% were seen once. This sample comprised CD4+ T cells sorted from PBMCs, obtained 5 days after the yellow fever booster vaccination. The receptors come from a man aged 30-40 years who received the YFV17D yellow fever vaccine. Both conserved end residues are trimmed from each CDR3. Each record gives: J gene, V gene, clone size, CDR3 protein. A clone size is listed for some rows: how often the clone was seen (once, few, many), or a class if it is expanded.

j_gene: TRBJ1-2
v_gene: TRBV6-2/TRBV6-3
abundance: many
CDR3aa: ASTRTGTNYGYT

j_gene: TRBJ2-1
v_gene: TRBV7-8
abundance: many
CDR3aa: ASSSDSLGEQF

j_gene: TRBJ1-1
v_gene: TRBV5-1
abundance: few
CDR3aa: ASSPGSEAEAF

j_gene: TRBJ2-5
v_gene: TRBV5-6
abundance: .
CDR3aa: ASSSGQVQETQY

j_gene: TRBJ2-7
v_gene: TRBV10-3
abundance: many
CDR3aa: AIRTTEERYEQY

j_gene: TRBJ2-7
v_gene: TRBV20-1
abundance: many
CDR3aa: SASRTGELNEQY

j_gene: TRBJ2-2
v_gene: TRBV20-1
abundance: many
CDR3aa: SARWSGQGAYGELF

j_gene: TRBJ1-2
v_gene: TRBV6-5
abundance: many
CDR3aa: ASSSGTGPYGYT

j_gene: TRBJ2-1
v_gene: TRBV9
abundance: many
CDR3aa: ASSVVQGANEQF

j_gene: TRBJ1-1
v_gene: TRBV30
abundance: many
CDR3aa: AWSSQGNTEAF

j_gene: TRBJ2-1
v_gene: TRBV29-1
abundance: many
CDR3aa: SVGLANEQF

j_gene: TRBJ2-1
v_gene: TRBV10-3
abundance: many
CDR3aa: AISSGKGNEQF

j_gene: TRBJ2-5
v_gene: TRBV6-1
abundance: many
CDR3aa: ASKRQGGETQY

j_gene: TRBJ1-5
v_gene: TRBV20-1
abundance: many
CDR3aa: SAPLGQVNQPQH

j_gene: TRBJ2-5
v_gene: TRBV5-4
abundance: many
CDR3aa: ASSLQGQETQY

j_gene: TRBJ1-2
v_gene: TRBV9
abundance: many
CDR3aa: ASSANSRDGYT

j_gene: TRBJ1-2
v_gene: TRBV7-2
abundance: many
CDR3aa: ASSLAPHGYT

j_gene: TRBJ1-5
v_gene: TRBV20-1
abundance: .
CDR3aa: SARRRSDYSNQPQH

j_gene: TRBJ2-1
v_gene: TRBV12-3/TRBV12-4
abundance: many
CDR3aa: ASSSQAGGYNEQF

j_gene: TRBJ2-1
v_gene: TRBV10-3
abundance: many
CDR3aa: AISEGTRFNEQF

j_gene: TRBJ2-2
v_gene: TRBV7-2
abundance: many
CDR3aa: ASSLVRGRGNTGELF

j_gene: TRBJ2-7
v_gene: TRBV6-5
abundance: many
CDR3aa: ASSPVGGSYEQY

j_gene: TRBJ2-2
v_gene: TRBV15
abundance: many
CDR3aa: ATSMEPANTGELF

j_gene: TRBJ1-1
v_gene: TRBV5-1
abundance: .
CDR3aa: ASSLFPDGGNTEAF

j_gene: TRBJ2-7
v_gene: TRBV4-1
abundance: many
CDR3aa: ASRLRDTSYEQY

j_gene: TRBJ2-1
v_gene: TRBV3-1
abundance: many
CDR3aa: ASSRSGAHEQF

j_gene: TRBJ2-5
v_gene: TRBV12-3/TRBV12-4
abundance: few
CDR3aa: ASSFDQREAQY

j_gene: TRBJ1-6
v_gene: TRBV19
abundance: .
CDR3aa: ASSIGSRISPLH

j_gene: TRBJ2-2
v_gene: TRBV4-3
abundance: few
CDR3aa: ASSLSEGPTGELF

j_gene: TRBJ2-5
v_gene: TRBV5-1
abundance: many
CDR3aa: ASSLQGAQY

j_gene: TRBJ2-1
v_gene: TRBV5-1
abundance: many
CDR3aa: ASSDGLAGAREQF

j_gene: TRBJ2-6
v_gene: TRBV28
abundance: many
CDR3aa: ASGSGANVLT

j_gene: TRBJ2-7
v_gene: TRBV20-1
abundance: many
CDR3aa: SARTLAGSYEQY

j_gene: TRBJ2-5
v_gene: TRBV11-2
abundance: many
CDR3aa: ASSLGRLKGETQY

j_gene: TRBJ1-1
v_gene: TRBV28
abundance: many
CDR3aa: ASSLDQYPLRAF

j_gene: TRBJ1-1
v_gene: TRBV6-2/TRBV6-3
abundance: many
CDR3aa: ASKESTGAF

j_gene: TRBJ1-1
v_gene: TRBV9
abundance: many
CDR3aa: ASSVSSYAEAF

j_gene: TRBJ1-5
v_gene: TRBV20-1
abundance: .
CDR3aa: SARDGQKSGNQPQH